One sample yielded the 13 T cell receptor beta chains listed below, sequenced in a study of lung T cells in sarcoidosis with Löfgren's syndrome. In TCRdb, the reads were re-called with MiXCR into one record per CDR3 protein. In the table there are thousands of distinct CDR3 sequences, about 20% of which are singletons. Sequenced: CD4+ T cells from bronchoalveolar lavage. The receptors come from a human donor with sarcoidosis (Löfgren's syndrome or another form), or a control subject (not recorded which).

This clonotype is medium-sized in the sample. The rearrangement joins TRBV7-9 to TRBJ1-1; D may be TRBD1 (6 bases). The CDR3 has 17 residues. CDR1 is SEHNR and CDR2 is FQNEAQ in the germline V gene (reference sequence). V shed 1 base and J shed 6 bases, with 21 bases lying between them. The CDR3 is CASSLGANRALLAEAFF. The DNA for the CDR3 is TGTGCCAGCAGCTTAGGAGCGAACAGGGCTTTGTTGGCTGAAGCTTTCTTT.

In this sample, this clonotype turned up many times. This chain links TRBV7-9 with TRBJ1-6; 7 bases are shared with TRBD1. The V and J ends lost 6 bases and 7 bases, in that order; junction bases with no gene match: 3. The germline gives CDR1 SEHNR, CDR2 FQNEAQ (reference sequence). The CDR3 runs to 13 residues. CDR3 nucleotide sequence: TGTGCCAGCAGGAGGGGGCAGAATTCACCCCTCCACTTT. It yields the protein CASRRGQNSPLHF.

This clonotype was seen only a few times. A much larger clone lies one base from this, so it may be a read error. The V and J genes are TRBV24-1 and TRBJ2-5; D is undetermined. There are 13 residues in the CDR3. In germline, CDR1 is KGHDR, CDR2 SFDVKD. The ends were cut back, 12 bases at V and 0 bases at J, with 13 bases in the middle. For the CDR3, the DNA is TGTGCCGCCCAAAGGTCACACCAAGAGACCCAGTACTTC. It translates to CAAQRSHQETQYF.

At least ten counts were recorded for this clonotype. The chain recombines TRBV6-6 with TRBJ2-1, with 9 bases matching TRBD1. Unmatched junction bases numbered 15, after V lost 2 bases and J lost 7 bases. This CDR3 has 18 amino acids. Germline V gives CDR1 MNHNY, CDR2 SVGAGI (reference sequence). The CDR3 here is CASSYHGTGLVGTNEQFF. The CDR3 nucleotides are TGTGCCAGCAGTTACCACGGGACAGGGTTGGTAGGGACTAATGAGCAGTTCTTC.

Ten or more counts support this clonotype. V and J are TRBV24-1 and TRBJ2-2; no clear D gene. The germline gives CDR1 KGHDR, CDR2 SFDVKD. This CDR3 spans 18 amino acids. Between the trimmed V and J ends, which lost 0 bases and 0 bases, there was a span of 13 bases. CDR3: CATSDLPRSVSNTGELFF. CDR3 coding DNA: TGTGCCACCAGTGATTTGCCACGTTCAGTCTCGAACACCGGGGAGCTGTTTTTT.

Points on this clonotype: Given a much more abundant clone one base away, this may be a read error. The genes are TRBV4-1 and TRBJ2-2, with 7 bases fitting TRBD2. This CDR3 is built from 17 residues. CDR1 and CDR2 from the germline V gene are MGHRA and YSYEKL. DNA of the CDR3: TGCGCCAGCAGCCAAGCATTTAGCGGGCTGAACACCAGGGAGCTGTTTTTT. It encodes CASSQAFSGLNTRELFF.

This clonotype was counted at least ten times. The rearrangement joins TRBV20-1 to TRBJ2-3; possibly TRBD2 for D (6 bases). CDR3 length: 14 residues. The ends were cut back, 6 bases at V and 2 bases at J, with 15 bases in the middle. Germline assignment: CDR1 DFQATT and CDR2 SNEGSKA (reference sequence). The CDR3 nucleotides are TGCAGTGCCGGAGGGATCCTTCCCACAGATACGCAGTATTTT. This codes for CSAGGILPTDTQYF.

Ten or more counts support this clonotype. The chain couples TRBV12-3 or TRBV12-4 to TRBJ1-5, with 10 bases aligning to TRBD1. Germline trimming cut 3 bases from V and 4 bases from J; bases unmatched to any gene: 0. The CDR3 loop spans 14 amino acids. The CDR3 DNA sequence: TGTGCCAGCAGTTTGGACAGGGGGAATCAGCCCCAGCATTTT. Encoded protein: CASSLDRGNQPQHF.

Sample share makes this clonotype medium-sized. This chain joins TRBV6-6 and TRBJ2-1; TRBD2 aligns across 8 bases. V lost 2 bases to trimming and J lost 0 bases; unmatched junction nucleotides: 3. The V gene's germline CDR1 is MNHNY and CDR2 SVGAGI (reference sequence). CDR3 length: 16 amino acids. CDR3 DNA sequence: TGTGCCAGCAGTTACGGGGGGACTAGCTCCTACAATGAGCAGTTCTTC. It encodes CASSYGGTSSYNEQFF.

The sample holds many counts of this clonotype. The V and J genes are TRBV11-2 and TRBJ1-1; D not resolved. Germline V gene data show CDR1 as SGHAT and CDR2 as FQNNGV. The CDR3 is 16 residues long. V was cut by 1 base and J by 1 base, with 13 bases left in between. As DNA, the CDR3 is TGTGCCAGCAGCTTAGTTCCGGGTCGTGAGAACACTGAAGCTTTCTTT. Amino acids: CASSLVPGRENTEAFF.

By sample share, this clonotype is medium-sized (0.01 to 0.1%). The chain carries TRBV12-3 or TRBV12-4 and TRBJ2-7, with 9 bases lining up with TRBD2. CDR3 size: 14 residues. The V gene end was trimmed by 6 bases and the J gene end by 2 bases; junction bases not matched to a gene: 5. CDR3 in amino acids: CASRRGGDPYEQYF. In nucleotides, the CDR3 is TGTGCCAGCAGGCGGGGGGGCGACCCCTACGAGCAGTACTTC.

There are many counts of this clonotype. This chain links TRBV3-1 with TRBJ2-5; D call uncertain. Trimming stripped 2 bases from V and 7 bases from J, with 8 bases between. Looked up from germline, CDR1 is LGHDT and CDR2 is YNNKEL (reference sequence). CDR3 length equals 12 residues. The CDR3 loop is CASSQRKGTQYF. CDR3 nucleotides: TGTGCCAGCAGCCAAAGAAAAGGGACCCAGTACTTC.

Comments on this clonotype: It may be a read error: a sequence one base away is much more abundant. V is TRBV28 and J is TRBJ2-4; 10 positions match TRBD2. The CDR3 loop spans 17 amino acids. The germline V gene has CDR1 MDHEN and CDR2 SYDVKM. The CDR3 DNA follows: TGTGCCAGCAGTTTACCGGAAGGAGCGGGGGGGCCGAGCATTCATTACTTC. This sequence encodes CASSLPEGAGGPSIHYF.